The 2 T cell receptor beta chains below were found in one sample sequenced in a study of Ad26.COV2.S vaccination and SARS-CoV-2 variants. Treatment specified: over 15 received Ad26.COV2.S at low or high dose, single or two shots; several received placebo; per-sample allocation not given. Samples were taken on day 63 after the first vaccine or placebo injection. The table came from immunoSEQ multiplex PCR; TCRdb's copy has only in-frame clones and leaves some out. The sample consists of roughly 700,000 clones, more than 70% of them appearing once. Material: peripheral blood, obtained in a trial of Ad26.COV2.S vaccine versus placebo. Source of these receptors: a person aged 18-65 years who received the Ad26.COV2.S COVID-19 vaccine or a placebo.

The DNA of the CDR3 is TGCGCCAGCAGCGTTCGTCAGCAGCCGAACACTGAAGCTTTCTTT. Amino acids: CASSVRQQPNTEAFF. The chain links TRBV4-1 to TRBJ1-1; D call uncertain. The CDR3 loop spans 15 amino acids. Germline values: CDR1 MGHRA, CDR2 YSYEKL. The V gene lost 5 bases and the J gene lost 1 base, with 14 bases spanning the gap.

In its sample, this clone was seen once. The gene calls are TRBV18 and TRBJ2-2; D perhaps matches TRBD1 (5 bases). This CDR3 has 17 amino acids. The V gene lost 1 base and the J gene lost 0 bases, with 12 bases spanning the gap. CDR1 and CDR2 from the germline V gene are KGHSH and LQKENI. The CDR3 sequence is CASSPQEQATNTGELFF. The CDR3 DNA sequence: TGTGCCAGCTCACCACAAGAACAGGCTACGAACACCGGGGAGCTGTTTTTT.